This TCR beta chain was retrieved from a study of CD8 T cells in ankylosing spondylitis. Whole-study findings and limits: The clones that were linked to disease were reported to be significantly enriched in matched synovial fluid samples from ankylosing spondylitis patients. Clones linked to the disease showed a CD8+ phenotype. They occurred at relatively low frequencies in peripheral blood. A TCR beta motif of roughly eight highly homologous variants appeared characteristic of ankylosing spondylitis blood.

Between the trimmed V and J ends, which lost 4 bases and 8 bases, there was a span of 11 bases. The length of the CDR3 is 12 residues. Germline lookup yields CDR1 MDHEN and CDR2 SYDVKM. Quantitative 5'-RACE with molecular barcodes generated TCR beta libraries. TCRdb ran MiXCR on the 5' RACE reads and lists one entry per CDR3 protein. The data show about 160,000 distinct CDR3 sequences, with approximately 16% seen just once and about 8.3% held by the top ten. Regarding this clonotype: The antigen is not known.

V usage is TRBV28 and J usage is TRBJ1-1; D unresolved. The sample comprised blood, either unsorted or a sorted T cell fraction (not recorded which). This sequence originates from a male donor with ankylosing spondylitis or in good health (not recorded which). The CDR3 loop is CASSSPFLEAFF. For the CDR3, the DNA is TGTGCCAGCAGTTCCCCATTCTTAGAAGCTTTCTTT. Full variable domain (rest looked up from reference TRBV28 and TRBJ1-1): DVKVTQSSRYLVKRTGEKVFLECVQDMDHENMFWYRQDPGLGLRLIYFSYDVKMKEKGDIPEGYSVSREKKERFSLILESASTNQTSMYLCASSSPFLEAFFGQGTRLTVV.